These 19 T cell receptor beta chains were sequenced from one sample in a study of EBV T-cell therapy then PD-1 blockade in nasopharyngeal carcinoma. Regarding treatment: AdE1-LMPpoly-expanded autologous EBV-specific T-cell therapy followed by anti-PD-1 nivolumab. The assay was immunoSEQ multiplex PCR, and TCRdb's table has in-frame clones only and misses some. Of about 14,000 clones detected, around four fifths appear once; the ten largest clones hold 25% to 40%. These TCRs' antigens remain unknown. The sample was CD8+ T cells from blood, taken at day 105 from a patient whose treatment included autologous EBV-specific T cells and nivolumab. These receptors all come from a man aged 35-49 years with nasopharyngeal carcinoma.

V gene TRBV7-9 combines with J gene TRBJ1-1; D not resolved. CDR1 and CDR2 from the germline V gene are SEHNR and FQNEAQ (reference sequence). The CDR3 consists of 13 residues. The V and J ends lost 1 base and 3 bases respectively, with 6 bases between them. Written as DNA, the CDR3 is TGTGCCAGCAGCTTAGAGGCGTACACTGAAGCTTTCTTT. As protein: CASSLEAYTEAFF.

This clone appeared once. The V gene is TRBV27, the J gene TRBJ1-5; D remains ambiguous. Per the germline V gene, CDR1 is MNHEY and CDR2 is SMNVEV (reference sequence). The CDR3 loop spans 13 amino acids. V shed 0 bases and J shed 9 bases, with 9 bases lying between them. CDR3 sequence reads: CASSLSGFRPQHF. The DNA of the CDR3 is TGTGCCAGCAGTTTATCAGGGTTTAGGCCCCAGCATTTT.

The chain links TRBV7-8 to TRBJ2-7; no firm D call. Germline V gene lookup returns CDR1 SGHVS and CDR2 FQNEAQ. Trimming took 5 bases from V and 4 from J, leaving 9 bases between them. CDR3 length: 12 amino acids. The CDR3 sequence: CASSLHPYEQYF. CDR3 sequence (DNA): TGTGCCAGCAGCCTACATCCTTACGAGCAGTACTTC.

The chain couples TRBV9 to TRBJ2-5; 8 bases agree with TRBD1. The CDR3 runs 14 residues. CDR1 SGDLS and CDR2 YYNGEE come from the germline V gene. V trimming: 4 bases; J trimming: 3 bases; junction bases outside the gene matches: 5. The CDR3 here is CASSFRDRKETQYF. CDR3 bases: TGTGCCAGCAGCTTCCGGGACAGGAAAGAGACCCAGTACTTC.

V is TRBV5-4 and J is TRBJ2-7; D not certain. The V gene's germline CDR1 is SGHNT and CDR2 YYREEE (reference sequence). Trimming cost V 1 base and J 5 bases, with 13 bases left between them. CDR3 size: 14 residues. CDR3 in DNA: TGTGCCAGCAGCTTGTCGACCCTTGGGAACGAGCAGTACTTC. Translation: CASSLSTLGNEQYF.

This rearrangement joins TRBV6-5 to TRBJ1-2; 8 bases are a match to TRBD1. The CDR3 extends over 15 amino acids. V shed 5 bases and J 4 bases; nucleotides not matched to a gene: 9. In germline, CDR1 is MNHEY, CDR2 SVGAGI. As DNA, the CDR3 is TGTGCCAGCAGTCTGACTGAACAGGGGGGCTATGGCTACACCTTC. This translates into CASSLTEQGGYGYTF.

The chain employs TRBV7-8 and TRBJ1-2; D perhaps matches TRBD1 (6 bases). The CDR3 has 12 residues. From germline, CDR1 is SGHVS and CDR2 FQNEAQ. Trimming shortened V by 5 bases and J by 9 bases, and 13 bases separated the two germline ends. The CDR3 reads CASSPRTVSYTF. CDR3 coding DNA: TGTGCCAGCAGCCCCAGGACAGTTAGCTACACCTTC.

The chain carries TRBV21-1 and TRBJ1-5. TRBV21-1 is a recognized pseudogene. The CDR3 is made up of 13 amino acids. The CDR3 spells CASSKVNNQPQHF. CDR3 nucleotide sequence: TGTGCCAGCAGCAAAGTGAACAATCAGCCCCAGCATTTT.

The chain combines TRBV28 with TRBJ2-5; TRBD2 might be the D (5 bases). Germline CDR1 is MDHEN and CDR2 is SYDVKM. Trimming removed 2 bases from V and 6 bases from J, with 13 bases in between. The CDR3 consists of 14 residues. For the CDR3, the DNA is TGTGCCAGCAGTTTAGATAGCGCCTTAAAGACCCAGTACTTC. Protein: CASSLDSALKTQYF.

The V gene is TRBV7-9, the J gene TRBJ1-1; 8 positions match TRBD1. J lost 3 bases, V lost 4 bases, and 4 bases had no gene match. Per the germline V gene, CDR1 is SEHNR and CDR2 is FQNEAQ (reference sequence). This CDR3 is 14 amino acids long. The CDR3 protein is CASSSGQADTEAFF. The CDR3 bases are TGTGCCAGCAGCTCGGGACAGGCTGACACTGAAGCTTTCTTT. Based on the CDR3 plus reference TRBV7-9 and TRBJ1-1, the full variable domain is DTGVSQNPRHKITKRGQNVTFRCDPISEHNRLYWYRQTLGQGPEFLTYFQNEAQLEKSRLLSDRFSAERPKGSFSTLEIQRTEQGDSAMYLCASSSGQADTEAFFGQGTRLTVV.

The chain uses TRBV30 and TRBJ2-2; D call uncertain. Deletions cut 2 bases from V and 5 bases from J, with 12 bases between. CDR1 is GTSNPN, CDR2 SVGIG, per germline (reference sequence). The CDR3 has 14 amino acids. The CDR3 region is CAWSSRLETGELFF. As DNA, the CDR3 is TGTGCCTGGAGTAGTCGGCTAGAGACCGGGGAGCTGTTTTTT.

This clone was recorded once. This CDR3 reads CASTDRLRHEQYF. The CDR3 DNA reads as TGTGCCAGCACCGACCGTTTGAGGCACGAGCAGTACTTC. The chain couples TRBV12-3 or TRBV12-4 to TRBJ2-7; D is uncertain. The CDR3 has 13 amino acids. The V end lost 7 bases, the J end lost 5 bases, and 15 bases lay between the germline ends.

The chain links TRBV28 to TRBJ2-1, with 9 nucleotides matching TRBD1. From germline, CDR1 is MDHEN and CDR2 SYDVKM. The junction had 5 bases not matched to a gene; V was cut back by 7 bases and J by 7 bases. CDR3 length: 13 amino acids. CDR3 sequence: CASTWTGENEQFF. The CDR3 bases are TGTGCCAGCACCTGGACAGGGGAGAATGAGCAGTTCTTC.

This clone was picked up a small number of times. The genes are TRBV12-3 or TRBV12-4 and TRBJ2-1; D is uncertain. CDR3 length: 12 residues. The germline V and J ends were trimmed by 7 bases and 7 bases, with 11 bases remaining between them. The CDR3 loop is CASTPGLNEQFF. As DNA, the CDR3 is TGTGCCAGCACTCCTGGGCTGAATGAGCAGTTCTTC.

V is TRBV28 and J is TRBJ1-1, with D hard to call. V was clipped by 6 bases and J by 1 base, with 21 bases between them. Germline lookup yields CDR1 MDHEN and CDR2 SYDVKM. The length of the CDR3 is 17 residues. The CDR3 is CASRYGGPNGGNTEAFF. In nucleotides, the CDR3 is TGTGCCAGCAGATACGGTGGGCCCAACGGAGGGAACACTGAAGCTTTCTTT.

As DNA, the CDR3 is TGTGCCAGCAGTTACTCGATACCCGACAGGGGGAACACTGAAGCTTTCTTT. Amino acid sequence: CASSYSIPDRGNTEAFF. The chain employs TRBV6-2 or TRBV6-3 and TRBJ1-1; 8 nucleotides match TRBD1. CDR3 length: 17 amino acids. CDR1 is MNHEY, CDR2 SVGEGT, per germline. Unmatched junction bases numbered 7, after V lost 0 bases and J lost 1 base.

This sequence joins TRBV6-2 or TRBV6-3 and TRBJ2-1; TRBD1 matches at 10 bases. Trimming removed 5 bases from V and 4 bases from J; junction bases left unmatched: 2. This CDR3 is built from 14 residues. Germline CDR1 and CDR2: MNHEY and SVGEGT. This CDR3 reads CASSRQGAYNEQFF. The CDR3 nucleotides are TGTGCCAGCAGTAGACAGGGGGCTTACAATGAGCAGTTCTTC.

This clone is categorized as medium-sized. The genes are TRBV4-2 and TRBJ2-1; 14 positions agree with TRBD2. The CDR3 spans 16 residues. Trimming cost V 1 base and J 10 bases; bases outside gene matches: 6. The germline CDR1 and CDR2 sequences are LGHNA and YNFKEQ. The CDR3 sequence: CASSQVTGTSGGEQFF. CDR3 sequence (DNA): TGTGCCAGCAGCCAAGTAACCGGGACTAGCGGGGGAGAGCAGTTCTTC.

The chain couples TRBV4-1 to TRBJ2-4; D remains unclear. Deletions cut 4 bases from V and 2 bases from J, with 12 bases between. Germline CDR1 and CDR2: MGHRA and YSYEKL. This CDR3 region has 15 residues. CDR3 region: CASSPEESTKNIQYF. The CDR3 nucleotides read TGCGCCAGCAGCCCCGAGGAATCCACCAAAAACATTCAGTACTTC.